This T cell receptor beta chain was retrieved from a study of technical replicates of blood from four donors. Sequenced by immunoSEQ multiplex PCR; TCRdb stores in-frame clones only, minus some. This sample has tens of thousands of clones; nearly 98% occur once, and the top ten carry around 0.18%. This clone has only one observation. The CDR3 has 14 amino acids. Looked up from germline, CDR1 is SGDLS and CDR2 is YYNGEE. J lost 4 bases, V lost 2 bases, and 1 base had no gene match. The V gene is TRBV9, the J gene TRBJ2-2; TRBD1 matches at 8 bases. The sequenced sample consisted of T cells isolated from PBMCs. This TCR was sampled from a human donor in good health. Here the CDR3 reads CASSVTGGTGELFF. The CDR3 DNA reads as TGTGCCAGCAGCGTCACAGGGGGCACCGGGGAGCTGTTTTTT. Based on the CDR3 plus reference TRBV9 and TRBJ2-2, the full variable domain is DSGVTQTPKHLITATGQRVTLRCSPRSGDLSVYWYQQSLDQGLQFLIQYYNGEERAKGNILERFSAQQFPDLHSELNLSSLELGDSALYFCASSVTGGTGELFFGEGSRLTVL.